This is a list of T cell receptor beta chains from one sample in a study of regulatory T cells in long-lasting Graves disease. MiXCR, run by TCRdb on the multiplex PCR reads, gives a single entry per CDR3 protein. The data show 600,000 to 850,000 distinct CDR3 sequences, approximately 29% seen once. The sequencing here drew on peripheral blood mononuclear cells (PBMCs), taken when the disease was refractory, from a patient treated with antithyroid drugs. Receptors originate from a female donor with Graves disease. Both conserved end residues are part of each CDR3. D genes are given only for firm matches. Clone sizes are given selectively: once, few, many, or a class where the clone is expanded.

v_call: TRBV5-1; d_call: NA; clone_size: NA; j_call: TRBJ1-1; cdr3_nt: TGCGCCAGCACGTCGACAGGCCTTTACACTGAAGCTTTCTTT; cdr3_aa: CASTSTGLYTEAFF
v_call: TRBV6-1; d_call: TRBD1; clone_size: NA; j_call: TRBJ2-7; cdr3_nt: TGTGCCAGCAGAGAAACCGGGACAGGGGCCCACGAGCAGTACTTC; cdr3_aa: CASRETGTGAHEQYF
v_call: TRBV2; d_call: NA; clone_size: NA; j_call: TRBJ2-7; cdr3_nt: TGTGCCAGCAGTGCGAGGGGTTACGAGCAGTACTTC; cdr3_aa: CASSARGYEQYF
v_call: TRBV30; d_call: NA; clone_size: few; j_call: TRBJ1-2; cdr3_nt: TGTGCCTGTACAGATAACTATGGCTACACCTTC; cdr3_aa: CACTDNYGYTF
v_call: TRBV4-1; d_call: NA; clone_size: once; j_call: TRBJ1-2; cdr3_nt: TGCGCCAGCAGCCAAGAAGCTACTGGCTACACCTTC; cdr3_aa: CASSQEATGYTF
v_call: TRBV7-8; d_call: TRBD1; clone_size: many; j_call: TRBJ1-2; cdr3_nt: TGTGCCAGCAGCCCGTTTGATGCAGGGGGCCGTGAGGGCTACACCTTC; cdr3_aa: CASSPFDAGGREGYTF
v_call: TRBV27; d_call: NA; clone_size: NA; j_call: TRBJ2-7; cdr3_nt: TGTGCCAGCAGCACCCCCGGGCTTCCCAACGAGCAGTACTTC; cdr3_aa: CASSTPGLPNEQYF
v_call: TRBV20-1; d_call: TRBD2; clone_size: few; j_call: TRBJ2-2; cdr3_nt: TGCAGTGCTAGGAGACTAGCGGGAGCCGGGGAGCTGTTTTTT; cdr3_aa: CSARRLAGAGELFF
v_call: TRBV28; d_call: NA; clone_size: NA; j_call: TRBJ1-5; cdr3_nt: TGTGCCAGCACTTACCAGGTCCTTAATCAGCCCCAGCATTTT; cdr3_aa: CASTYQVLNQPQHF
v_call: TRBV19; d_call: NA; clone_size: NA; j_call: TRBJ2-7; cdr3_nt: TGTGCCAGTAGTATTCTAGGTTTCCACGAGCAGTACTTC; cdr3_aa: CASSILGFHEQYF
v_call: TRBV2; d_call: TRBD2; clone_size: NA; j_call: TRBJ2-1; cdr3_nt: TGTGCCAGCAGTGTGGTAGCGGGAGGCTATGAGCAGTTCTTC; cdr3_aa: CASSVVAGGYEQFF
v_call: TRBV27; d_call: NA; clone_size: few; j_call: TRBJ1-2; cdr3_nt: TGTGCCAGCAGTGACCGCGGGGGGAGATATGGCTACACCTTC; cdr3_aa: CASSDRGGRYGYTF
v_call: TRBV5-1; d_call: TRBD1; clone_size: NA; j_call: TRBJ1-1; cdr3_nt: TGCGCCAGCAGCTTAGACAGGGTAATGACTGAAGCTTTCTTT; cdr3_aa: CASSLDRVMTEAFF
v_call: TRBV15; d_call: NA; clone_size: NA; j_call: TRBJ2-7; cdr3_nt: TGTGCCACCAGCAGAGGGGAGGGGGCCTACGAGCAGTACTTC; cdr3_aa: CATSRGEGAYEQYF
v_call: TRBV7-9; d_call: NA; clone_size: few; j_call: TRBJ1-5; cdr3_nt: TGTGCCAGCAGCCGAGAAGCAGGGGTTTATAGCAATCAGCCCCAGCATTTT; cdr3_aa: CASSREAGVYSNQPQHF
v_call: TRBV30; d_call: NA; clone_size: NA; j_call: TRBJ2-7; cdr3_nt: TGTGCCTGGAGTCACGGAGGGAACTACGAGCAGTACTTC; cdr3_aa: CAWSHGGNYEQYF
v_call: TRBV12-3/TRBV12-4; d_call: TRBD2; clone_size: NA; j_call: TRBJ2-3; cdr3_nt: TGTGCCAGCGCTAGCGGTAGCACAGATACGCAGTATTTT; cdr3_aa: CASASGSTDTQYF
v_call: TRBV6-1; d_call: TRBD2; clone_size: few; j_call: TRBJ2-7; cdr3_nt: TGTGCCAGCACCTCTAGCGGGAGGGCCGCCTACGAGCAGTACTTC; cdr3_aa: CASTSSGRAAYEQYF
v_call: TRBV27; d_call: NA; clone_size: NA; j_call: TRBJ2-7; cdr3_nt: TGTGCCAGCAGTATCCAGAGCTCCTACGAGCAGTACTTC; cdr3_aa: CASSIQSSYEQYF
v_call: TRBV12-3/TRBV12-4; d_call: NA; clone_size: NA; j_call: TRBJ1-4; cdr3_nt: TGTGCCAGCAGTTTGGGGGGGGGGGTAGGCGAAAAACTGTTTTTT; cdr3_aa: CASSLGGGVGEKLFF
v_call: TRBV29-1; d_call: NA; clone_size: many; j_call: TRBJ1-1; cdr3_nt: TGCAGCGTTGTGTCTCCGGGTGAAGCTTTCTTT; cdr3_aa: CSVVSPGEAFF
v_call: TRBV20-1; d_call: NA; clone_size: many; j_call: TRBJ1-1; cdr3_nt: TGCAGTGCTTCGGACAGGAACACTGAAGCTTTCTTT; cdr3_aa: CSASDRNTEAFF
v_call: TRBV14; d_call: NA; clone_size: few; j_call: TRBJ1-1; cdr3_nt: TGTGCCAGCAGCCTAACACCAGGGGAAGCTTTCTTT; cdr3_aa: CASSLTPGEAFF
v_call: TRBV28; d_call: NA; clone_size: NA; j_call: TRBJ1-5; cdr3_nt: TGTGCCAGCACCCCGGGGGGTTCAGAGCCCCAGCATTTT; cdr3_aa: CASTPGGSEPQHF
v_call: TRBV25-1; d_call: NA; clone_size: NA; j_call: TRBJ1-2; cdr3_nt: TGTGCCAGCAGTGAGGGAGGGGGTGTCAGCTATGGCTACACCTTC; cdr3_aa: CASSEGGGVSYGYTF
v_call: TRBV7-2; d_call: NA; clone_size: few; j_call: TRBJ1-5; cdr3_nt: TGTGTCAGCAGCCAACAGGGAGCACGGTTTAGCAATCAGCCCCAGCATTTT; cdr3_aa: CVSSQQGARFSNQPQHF
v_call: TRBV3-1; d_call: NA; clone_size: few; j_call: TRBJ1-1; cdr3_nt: TGTGCCAGCAGGACCAGGGGGAACACTGAAGCTTTCTTT; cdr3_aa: CASRTRGNTEAFF